This T cell receptor beta chain was retrieved from a study of blood T cell repertoires in COVID-19. Turning to the study itself: The United States, Italy and Spain supplied acute and convalescent COVID-19 samples. From T cells, B-cell-depleted T cells, or PBMCs came the material, which was cDNA or gDNA.

The CDR3 covers 13 residues. The germline V gene encodes CDR1 LNHDA and CDR2 SQIVND (reference sequence). Trimming pared 7 bases from V and 3 bases from J, leaving 13 bases between. Original analysis: Reference gene primer amplification gave nucleated cell count estimates. Repertoires were generated with immunoSEQ multiplex PCR, while TCRdb's copy carries only in-frame clones and drops some. The D gene and trimming were derived from the DNA, and the V and J assignments and clone size from that table. The repertoire consists of fewer than 110,000 clones, with around nine tenths occurring once and the leading ten covering approximately 17%.

The chain joins TRBV19 to TRBJ2-7; possible D gene TRBD1, 5 bases. Material for sequencing was peripheral blood. The TCR comes from a woman aged 80 or over in a cohort sampled during active COVID-19. The CDR3 is CASNYDRLYEQYF. In nucleotides, the CDR3 is TGTGCCAGTAATTATGACAGACTCTACGAGCAGTACTTC.